The clone carrying this T cell receptor (beta chain) was seen only a few times. The antigen remains unidentified. Findings of the study overall: Tumor Tregs overlapped most with tumor, then blood, naive CD4+ cells. Whole repertoires were not studied in the larger cohort, only one V-J beta rearrangement.

Cells sorted as Tregs were CD4+, CD25+ and CD127-/low. Trimming removed 0 bases from V and 6 bases from J; junction bases left unmatched: 5. CDR3 length equals 14 residues. Germline CDR1 is MNHEY and CDR2 is SVGAGI. Semi-nested PCR with Nested Universal Primer A followed constant-region reverse priming of full-length variable regions. Using its own MiXCR run on the 5' RACE reads, TCRdb lists one record per CDR3 protein. The sample has over 45,000 distinct CDR3 sequences; approximately 27% are singletons. Sample: tumor-infiltrating Tregs sorted from the breast tumor. V is TRBV6-5 and J is TRBJ2-7, with TRBD2 matching 7 bases. This TCR derives from a female donor with breast cancer. DNA of the CDR3: TGTGCCAGCAGTTACTCGCCGGGGGGTGGCGAGCAGTACTTC. Amino acid sequence: CASSYSPGGGEQYF.